The 8 T cell receptor beta chains listed next were all sequenced from one sample in a study of blood T cell repertoires in COVID-19. Only in-frame clones appear in the TCRdb table, and some are missing; sequencing was by immunoSEQ multiplex PCR. The sample gives 150,000 to 200,000 clones, around 86% of which show up once; less than 3.5% is in the top ten. The sequenced material came from peripheral blood. The receptor source for this set is an older man with acute or convalescent COVID-19.

The chain combines TRBV5-1 with TRBJ2-5; TRBD1 aligns across 8 bases. This CDR3 has 15 residues. The V segment lost 2 bases and the J segment 2 bases; nucleotides outside the gene matches: 5. Germline V CDR1 and CDR2: SGHRS, YFSETQ. The CDR3 loop reads CASSFLTGGQETQYF. For the CDR3, the DNA is TGCGCCAGCAGCTTCCTAACAGGGGGGCAAGAGACCCAGTACTTC. Full variable domain (missing parts from reference TRBV5-1 and TRBJ2-5): KAGVTQTPRYLIKTRGQQVTLSCSPISGHRSVSWYQQTPGQGLQFLFEYFSETQRNKGNFPGRFSGRQFSNSRSEMNVSTLELGDSALYLCASSFLTGGQETQYFGPGTRLLVL.

The chain joins TRBV11-3 to TRBJ2-5; maybe TRBD1 (6 bases). Germline CDR1 and CDR2: SGHNT and YENEEA. Trimming cost V 2 bases and J 5 bases, with 9 bases left between them. The length of the CDR3 is 13 residues. The CDR3 spells CASSLQGRETQYF. The CDR3 DNA sequence: TGTGCCAGCAGCTTACAGGGGCGGGAGACCCAGTACTTC.

The chain has TRBV18 and TRBJ1-6; TRBD1 matches 8 bases. The CDR3 has 16 residues. CDR1 and CDR2 (germline): KGHSH, LQKENI. Trimming cost V 3 bases and J 5 bases; bases outside gene matches: 6. In nucleotides, the CDR3 is TGTGCCAGCTCACCTCTTCCGGACAGGGATAATTCACCCCTCCACTTT. This sequence encodes CASSPLPDRDNSPLHF.

The rearrangement uses TRBV5-1 and TRBJ2-5; 8 bases line up with TRBD1. V gave up 4 bases and J gave up 3 bases; unmatched junction bases: 8. The CDR3 totals 15 residues. Per the germline V gene, CDR1 is SGHRS and CDR2 is YFSETQ. CDR3 loop: CASSPPGQEEETQYF. The CDR3 region has the DNA TGCGCCAGCAGCCCCCCGGGACAGGAGGAAGAGACCCAGTACTTC.

V and J are TRBV5-8 and TRBJ1-5; D possibly corresponds to TRBD1 (6 bases). This CDR3 contains 16 residues. V was pared by 0 bases and J by 4 bases, with 14 bases between. Germline CDR1 SGHTS, CDR2 YDEGEE. DNA for the CDR3: TGTGCCAGCAGCTTGGGATATGGACAGCTAAATCAGCCCCAGCATTTT. Residues: CASSLGYGQLNQPQHF.

This clone was recorded only once. DNA for the CDR3: TGTGCCAGCAGTGGACAGGGGGCGAACCAGCCCCAGCATTTT. Translated: CASSGQGANQPQHF. This chain joins TRBV2 and TRBJ1-5; 10 nucleotides align to TRBD1. In germline, CDR1 is SNHLY, CDR2 FYNNEI. Trimming took 4 bases from V and 7 from J; bases not matched to a gene: 4. CDR3 length: 14 residues. Supplemented by reference TRBV2 and TRBJ1-5, the full variable domain reads EPEVTQTPSHQVTQMGQEVILRCVPISNHLYFYWYRQILGQKVEFLVSFYNNEISEKSEIFDDQFSVERPDGSNFTLKIRSTKLEDSAMYFCASSGQGANQPQHFGDGTRLSIL.

The V and J genes are TRBV5-1 and TRBJ1-5; maybe TRBD1 (6 bases). The V end lost 0 bases, the J end lost 6 bases, and 13 bases lay between the germline ends. The CDR3 has 15 residues. CDR1 is SGHRS and CDR2 is YFSETQ in the germline V gene. CDR3 coding DNA: TGCGCCAGCAGCTTGGATGGGGGCTTGATTCAGCCCCAGCATTTT. This encodes CASSLDGGLIQPQHF. Filled out from reference TRBV5-1 and TRBJ1-5, the complete variable domain reads KAGVTQTPRYLIKTRGQQVTLSCSPISGHRSVSWYQQTPGQGLQFLFEYFSETQRNKGNFPGRFSGRQFSNSRSEMNVSTLELGDSALYLCASSLDGGLIQPQHFGDGTRLSIL.

The genes are TRBV4-1 and TRBJ2-1, with 7 bases lining up with TRBD1. Per germline, CDR1 MGHRA and CDR2 YSYEKL. The CDR3 is 14 residues long. V shed 4 bases and J 3 bases; nucleotides not matched to a gene: 3. The CDR3 loop reads CASSLTGDYNEQFF. In nucleotides, the CDR3 is TGCGCCAGCAGCCTAACAGGGGACTACAATGAGCAGTTCTTC.